The T cell receptor beta chain under discussion was sequenced for a study of T cells in women clearing cervical HPV infection. With regard to this clone: Its antigen is still unknown. Read data end 3 residues before the CDR3 end; the end is taken from the germline J gene.

immunoSEQ multiplex PCR used an average of 1200 ng genomic DNA. The method was immunoSEQ multiplex PCR; TCRdb's version includes in-frame clones alone and lacks a portion of them. The sample totals 45,000 to 50,000 clones. Study observations and caveats: T-cell numbers per sample were unknown and may explain richness differences.

The CDR3 contains 14 residues. Per germline, CDR1 MRHNA and CDR2 SNTAGT. J gave up 5 bases and V 6 bases, and 5 bases lay outside the gene matches. Sample: blood buffy coat. The chain employs TRBV6-4 and TRBJ1-5; 9 bases match TRBD1. This sequence originates from a woman between 18 and 75 years old with a cervical HPV16 infection that either progressed to CIN3+ or cleared (not recorded which). The CDR3 DNA, read in part, is TGTGCCAGCAGACAGGGGGCAGGACATCAGCCC. Amino acid sequence: CASRQGAGHQP. The entire CDR3 protein reads CASRQGAGHQPQHF.